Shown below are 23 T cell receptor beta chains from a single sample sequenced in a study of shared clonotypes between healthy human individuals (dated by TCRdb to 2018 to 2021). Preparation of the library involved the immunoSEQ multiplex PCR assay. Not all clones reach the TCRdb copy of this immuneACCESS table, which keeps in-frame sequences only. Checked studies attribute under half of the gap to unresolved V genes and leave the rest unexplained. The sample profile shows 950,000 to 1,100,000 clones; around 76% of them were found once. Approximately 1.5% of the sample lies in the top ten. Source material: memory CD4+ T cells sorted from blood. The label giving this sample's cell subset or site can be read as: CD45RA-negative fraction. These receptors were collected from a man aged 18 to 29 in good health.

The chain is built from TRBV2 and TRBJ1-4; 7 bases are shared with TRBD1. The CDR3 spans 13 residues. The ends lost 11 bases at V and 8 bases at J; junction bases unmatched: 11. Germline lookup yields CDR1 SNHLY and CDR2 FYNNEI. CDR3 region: CAGRRGREEKLFF. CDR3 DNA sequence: TGTGCCGGACGGAGGGGGCGCGAGGAAAAACTGTTTTTT.

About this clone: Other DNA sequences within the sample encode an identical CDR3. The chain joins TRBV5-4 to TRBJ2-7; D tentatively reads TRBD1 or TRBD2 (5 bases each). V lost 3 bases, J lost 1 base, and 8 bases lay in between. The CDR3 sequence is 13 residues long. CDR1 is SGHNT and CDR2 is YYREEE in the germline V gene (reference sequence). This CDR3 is CASSWDVSYEQYF. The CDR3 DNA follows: TGTGCCAGCAGCTGGGACGTTTCCTACGAGCAGTACTTC.

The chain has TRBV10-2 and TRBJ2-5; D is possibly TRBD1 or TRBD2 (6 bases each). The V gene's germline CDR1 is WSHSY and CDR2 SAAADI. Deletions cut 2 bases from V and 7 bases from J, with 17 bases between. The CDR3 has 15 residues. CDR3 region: CASSEVPGGPGTQYF. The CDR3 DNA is TGCGCCAGCAGTGAGGTCCCCGGGGGCCCAGGGACCCAGTACTTC.

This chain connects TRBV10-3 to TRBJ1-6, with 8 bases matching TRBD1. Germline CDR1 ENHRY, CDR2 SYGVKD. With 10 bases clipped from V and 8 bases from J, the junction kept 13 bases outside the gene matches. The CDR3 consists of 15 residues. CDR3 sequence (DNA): TGTGCCACTAGGCTGACAGGGGCGGCGGATTCACCCCTCCACTTT. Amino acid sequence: CATRLTGAADSPLHF.

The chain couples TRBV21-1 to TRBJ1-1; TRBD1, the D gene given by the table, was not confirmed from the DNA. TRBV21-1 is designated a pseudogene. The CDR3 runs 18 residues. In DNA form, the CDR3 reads TGTGCCAGCAGCAAAGCTTTTGGCAGGGGGCAGACGGGCACTGAAGCTTTCTTT. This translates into CASSKAFGRGQTGTEAFF.

The CDR3 DNA reads TGTGCCAGCAGTGGGGCTACGTTGAACTATGGCTACACCTTC. This sequence encodes CASSGATLNYGYTF. This sequence joins TRBV6-1 and TRBJ1-2; the D is unclear. V dropped 4 bases and J dropped 2 bases, with 11 bases sitting between them. CDR1 is MNHNS and CDR2 is SASEGT in the germline V gene. This CDR3 contains 14 residues.

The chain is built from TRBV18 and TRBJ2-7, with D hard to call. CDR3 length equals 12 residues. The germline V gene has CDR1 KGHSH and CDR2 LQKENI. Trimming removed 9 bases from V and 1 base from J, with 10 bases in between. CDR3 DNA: TGTGCCAGATTTAGGGTATCCTACGAGCAGTACTTC. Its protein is CARFRVSYEQYF.

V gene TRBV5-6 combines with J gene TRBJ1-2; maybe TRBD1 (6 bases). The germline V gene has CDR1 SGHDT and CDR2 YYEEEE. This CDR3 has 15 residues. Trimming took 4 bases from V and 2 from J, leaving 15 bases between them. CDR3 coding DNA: TGTGCCAGCAGCCCAACCGGCACAGGGAACTATGGCTACACCTTC. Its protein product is CASSPTGTGNYGYTF.

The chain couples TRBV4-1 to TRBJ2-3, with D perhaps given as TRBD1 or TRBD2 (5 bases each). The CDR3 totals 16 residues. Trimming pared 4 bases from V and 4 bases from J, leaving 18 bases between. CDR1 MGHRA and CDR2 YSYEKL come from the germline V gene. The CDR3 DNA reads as TGCGCCAGCAGCCCGTTGGAGAGGGGTGTTGCAGATACGCAGTATTTT. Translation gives CASSPLERGVADTQYF.

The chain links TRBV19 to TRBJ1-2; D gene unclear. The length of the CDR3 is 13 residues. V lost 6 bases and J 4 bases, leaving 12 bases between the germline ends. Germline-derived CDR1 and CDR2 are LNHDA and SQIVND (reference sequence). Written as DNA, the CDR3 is TGTGCCAGTAGCCCCCCCGAGGGCTATGGCTACACCTTC. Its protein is CASSPPEGYGYTF.

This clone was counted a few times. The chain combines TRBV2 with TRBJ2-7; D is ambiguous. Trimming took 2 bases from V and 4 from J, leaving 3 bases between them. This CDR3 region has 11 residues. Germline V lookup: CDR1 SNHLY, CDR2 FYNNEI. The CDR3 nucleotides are TGTGCCAGCAGTGAATGGTACGAGCAGTACTTC. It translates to CASSEWYEQYF. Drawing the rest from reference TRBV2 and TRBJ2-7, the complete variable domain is EPEVTQTPSHQVTQMGQEVILRCVPISNHLYFYWYRQILGQKVEFLVSFYNNEISEKSEIFDDQFSVERPDGSNFTLKIRSTKLEDSAMYFCASSEWYEQYFGPGTRLTVT.

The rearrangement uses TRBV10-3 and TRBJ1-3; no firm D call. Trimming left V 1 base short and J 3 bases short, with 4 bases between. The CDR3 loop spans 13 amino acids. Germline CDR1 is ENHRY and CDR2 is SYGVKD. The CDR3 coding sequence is TGTGCCATCAGTGAGTGGAATGGAAACACCATATATTTT. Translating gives CAISEWNGNTIYF.

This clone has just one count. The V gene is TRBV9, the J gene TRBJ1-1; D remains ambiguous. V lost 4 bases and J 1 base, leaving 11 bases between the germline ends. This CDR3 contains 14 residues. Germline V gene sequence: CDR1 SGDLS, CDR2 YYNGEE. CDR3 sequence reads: CASSPGLPNTEAFF. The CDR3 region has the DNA TGTGCCAGCAGCCCCGGACTTCCGAACACTGAAGCTTTCTTT.

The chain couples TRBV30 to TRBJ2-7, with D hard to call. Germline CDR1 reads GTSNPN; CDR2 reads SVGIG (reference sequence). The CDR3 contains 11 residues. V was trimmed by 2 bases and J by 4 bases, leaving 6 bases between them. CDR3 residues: CAWSSVYEQYF. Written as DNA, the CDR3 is TGTGCCTGGAGTAGCGTTTACGAGCAGTACTTC.

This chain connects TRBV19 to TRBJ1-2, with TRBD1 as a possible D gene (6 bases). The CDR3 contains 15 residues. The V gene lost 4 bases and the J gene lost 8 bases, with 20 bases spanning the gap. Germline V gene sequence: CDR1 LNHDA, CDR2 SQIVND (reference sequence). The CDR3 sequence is CASSSPGEEVGGYTF. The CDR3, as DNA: TGTGCCAGTAGTAGTCCAGGGGAAGAAGTGGGAGGCTACACCTTC.

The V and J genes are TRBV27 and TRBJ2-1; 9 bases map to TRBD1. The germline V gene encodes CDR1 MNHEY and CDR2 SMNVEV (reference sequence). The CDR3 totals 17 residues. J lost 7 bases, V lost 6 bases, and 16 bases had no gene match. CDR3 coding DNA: TGTGCCAGCAGACTCTACCCGGGACAGGGTACTCGGAATGAGCAGTTCTTC. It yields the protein CASRLYPGQGTRNEQFF.

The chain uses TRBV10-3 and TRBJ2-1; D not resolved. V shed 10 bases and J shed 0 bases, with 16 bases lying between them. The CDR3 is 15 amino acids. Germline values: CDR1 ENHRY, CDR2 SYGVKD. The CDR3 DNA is TGTGCCACTACAATGGCAGGTAGCTCCTACAATGAGCAGTTCTTC. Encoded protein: CATTMAGSSYNEQFF.

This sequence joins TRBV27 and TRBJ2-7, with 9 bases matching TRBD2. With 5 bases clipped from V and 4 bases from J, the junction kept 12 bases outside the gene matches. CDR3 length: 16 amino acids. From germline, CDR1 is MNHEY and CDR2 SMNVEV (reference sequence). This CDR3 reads CASSTRRGTSSYEQYF. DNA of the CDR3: TGTGCCAGCAGTACCAGAAGGGGGACTAGCTCGTACGAGCAGTACTTC.

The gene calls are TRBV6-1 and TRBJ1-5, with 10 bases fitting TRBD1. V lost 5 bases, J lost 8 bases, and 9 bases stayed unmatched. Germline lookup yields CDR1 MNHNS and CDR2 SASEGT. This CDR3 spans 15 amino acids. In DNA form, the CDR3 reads TGTGCCAGCAGTAAAAGGACAGGGACAGGGGAGCCCCAGCATTTT. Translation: CASSKRTGTGEPQHF.

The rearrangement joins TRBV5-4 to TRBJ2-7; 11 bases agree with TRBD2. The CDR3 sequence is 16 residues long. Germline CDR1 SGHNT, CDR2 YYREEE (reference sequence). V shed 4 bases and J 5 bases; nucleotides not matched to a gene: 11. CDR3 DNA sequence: TGTGCCAGCAGCCGAGACACTAGCGGGAGAGGCCACGAGCAGTACTTC. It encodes CASSRDTSGRGHEQYF. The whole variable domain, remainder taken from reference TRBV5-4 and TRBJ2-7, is ETGVTQSPTHLIKTRGQQVTLRCSSQSGHNTVSWYQQALGQGPQFIFQYYREEENGRGNFPPRFSGLQFPNYSSELNVNALELDDSALYLCASSRDTSGRGHEQYFGPGTRLTVT.

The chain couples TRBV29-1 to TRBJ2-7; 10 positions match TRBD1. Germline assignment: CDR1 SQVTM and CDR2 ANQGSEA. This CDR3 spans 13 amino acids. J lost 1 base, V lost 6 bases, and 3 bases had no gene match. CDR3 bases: TGCAGCGTAAGACAGGGGGCTTCCTACGAGCAGTACTTC. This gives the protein CSVRQGASYEQYF.

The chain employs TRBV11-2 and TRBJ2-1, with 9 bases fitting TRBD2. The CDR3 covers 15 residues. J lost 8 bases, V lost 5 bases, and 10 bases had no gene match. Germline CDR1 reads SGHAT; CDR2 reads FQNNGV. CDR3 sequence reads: CASSLGPSGVYEQFF. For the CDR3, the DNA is TGTGCCAGCAGCCTGGGGCCTAGCGGGGTCTATGAGCAGTTCTTC. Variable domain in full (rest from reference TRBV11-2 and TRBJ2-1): EAGVAQSPRYKIIEKRQSVAFWCNPISGHATLYWYQQILGQGPKLLIQFQNNGVVDDSQLPKDRFSAERLKGVDSTLKIQPAKLEDSAVYLCASSLGPSGVYEQFFGPGTRLTVL.

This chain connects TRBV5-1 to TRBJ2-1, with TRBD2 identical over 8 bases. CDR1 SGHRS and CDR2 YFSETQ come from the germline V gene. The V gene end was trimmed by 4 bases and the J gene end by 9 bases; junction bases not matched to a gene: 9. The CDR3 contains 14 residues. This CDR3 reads CASSEGLVSGEQFF. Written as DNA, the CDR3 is TGCGCCAGCAGCGAGGGACTAGTTTCCGGTGAGCAGTTCTTC.